This T cell receptor (beta chain) was obtained from a study of T-cell memory formation after mild COVID-19. This clonotype was detected only a few times. TCRdb re-called the 5' RACE reads with MiXCR, one entry per CDR3 protein. The table shows more than 300,000 distinct CDR3 sequences, with 12% to 15% occurring only once. The CDR3 has 16 residues. Germline values: CDR1 SEHNR, CDR2 FQNEAQ (reference sequence). V was cut by 0 bases and J by 4 bases, with 15 bases left in between. The rearrangement joins TRBV7-9 to TRBJ1-1, with D maybe TRBD1 (5 bases). This clonotype was sampled from a man aged 18 to 35 who had mild COVID-19 (a few samples of this study predate the infection). Cell type and time point are not known. Sequences were obtained from PBMCs or a T cell subset sorted from them (not recorded which). The chain's CDR3 is CASSLAPAARGTEAFF. CDR3 sequence (DNA): TGTGCCAGCAGCTTAGCTCCAGCGGCGAGGGGCACTGAAGCTTTCTTT.